This T cell receptor beta chain was identified in a study of cytomegalovirus exposure and HLA in healthy donors. General study results and limits: Usually a TCR sequence was rare, but some public TCRs were found in many donors. A later analysis showed HLA-associated TCR beta chains outstripping equally common others in clonal expansion.

Each donor was nominally healthy when sampled (though unrecorded immune exposures were likely). With V trimmed by 6 bases and J by 3 bases, 5 bases remained unmatched. CDR3 size: 15 residues. Germline V gives CDR1 MNHNS, CDR2 SASEGT. In the PCR, 60 Vbeta and 13 Jbeta primers were used. Sequencing used immunoSEQ multiplex PCR; TCRdb keeps in-frame clones, though not all of them. The profile covers approximately 130,000 clones, with around 80% appearing a single time and about 2.9% taken by the ten largest. This clone was found a few times. Its antigen is currently unknown. The specimen was PBMCs. The sequence was collected from a boy between 2 and 10 years old in good health and CMV-seronegative. The rearrangement links TRBV6-1 to TRBJ2-1; 10 positions agree with TRBD2. DNA for the CDR3: TGTGCCAGCAGCACAACTAGCGGGAACTACAATGAGCAGTTCTTC. Amino acid sequence: CASSTTSGNYNEQFF.